The entry that follows covers one T cell receptor beta chain sequence. Sequencing was performed with immunoSEQ multiplex PCR; in TCRdb, only in-frame clones are kept and a portion is missing. The top ten clones hold approximately 7% of a sample with 170,000 or so clones, just over 85% of them seen once. This entry comes from a study of blood T cell repertoires in COVID-19. Across the study: Samples of COVID-19 (acute and convalescent) were obtained from the United States, Italy and Spain.

In germline, CDR1 is SGHDT, CDR2 YYEEEE. This CDR3 has 15 residues. Trimming took 4 bases from V and 4 from J; bases not matched to a gene: 9. Sequenced sample: peripheral blood. This clonotype was obtained from a man aged 50 to 59 with active or convalescent COVID-19. The genes are TRBV5-6 and TRBJ2-7, with 9 bases that match TRBD1. CDR3 residues: CASSPTGTGIYEQYF. DNA of the CDR3: TGTGCCAGCAGCCCAACCGGGACAGGGATTTACGAGCAGTACTTC.